These 30 T cell receptor beta chains were all obtained from the same sample, sequenced in a study of response to subunit inactivated influenza vaccine. TCRdb processed the RT-PCR reads anew with MiXCR; each CDR3 protein has one entry. The table includes 290,000 or so distinct CDR3 sequences, 22% detected once. The sample here was PBMCs from blood, taken approximately 22 months after vaccination. Receptors were obtained from a man aged 45 to 75 who received an inactivated influenza vaccine.

V is TRBV6-1 and J is TRBJ1-5, with TRBD1 identical over 7 bases. The CDR3 consists of 17 residues. V shed 0 bases, J shed 3 bases, and the junction held 8 bases outside the gene matches. Germline V CDR1 and CDR2: MNHNS, SASEGT. CDR3 sequence reads: CASSEAGQGVINQPQHF. The CDR3 DNA is TGTGCCAGCAGTGAAGCGGGTCAGGGGGTGATCAATCAGCCCCAGCATTTT.

CDR3 loop: CASSGRDRGRGANVLTF. DNA of the CDR3: TGTGCCAGCAGTGGCCGGGACAGGGGGCGCGGGGCCAACGTCCTGACTTTC. The V gene is TRBV2, the J gene TRBJ2-6; TRBD1 matches 12 bases. Per germline, CDR1 SNHLY and CDR2 FYNNEI. With V trimmed by 4 bases and J by 4 bases, 5 bases remained unmatched. CDR3 length: 17 residues. Filled out from reference TRBV2 and TRBJ2-6, the complete variable domain reads EPEVTQTPSHQVTQMGQEVILRCVPISNHLYFYWYRQILGQKVEFLVSFYNNEISEKSEIFDDQFSVERPDGSNFTLKIRSTKLEDSAMYFCASSGRDRGRGANVLTFGAGSRLTVL.

This clonotype was detected a few times. The chain combines TRBV5-1 with TRBJ1-6; weak D call: TRBD1 (5 bases). Between the trimmed V and J ends, which lost 4 bases and 9 bases, there was a span of 14 bases. Germline V gene sequence: CDR1 SGHRS, CDR2 YFSETQ. The CDR3 has 14 amino acids. CDR3 loop: CASSGGARGSPLHF. DNA of the CDR3: TGCGCCAGCAGCGGAGGGGCGCGGGGTTCACCCCTCCACTTT.

This rearrangement joins TRBV5-1 to TRBJ2-2; D not resolved. There are 14 residues in the CDR3. The germline V and J ends were trimmed by 4 bases and 6 bases, with 13 bases remaining between them. The germline V gene has CDR1 SGHRS and CDR2 YFSETQ. For the CDR3, the DNA is TGCGCCAGCAGCCGTCTAGTGAGCGCCGGGGAGCTGTTTTTT. It codes for CASSRLVSAGELFF.

As for this clonotype: At one end the junction does not follow the germline gene, possibly because of a read error. This chain connects TRBV6-1 to TRBJ1-2; D remains ambiguous. This CDR3 comprises 15 residues. Germline-derived CDR1 and CDR2 are MNHNS and SASEGT. Here the CDR3 reads CASTETGLRNYGYTF. CDR3 DNA sequence: TGTGCCAGCACTGAAACCGGGCTCAGAAACTATGGCTACACCTTC.

The chain uses TRBV9 and TRBJ2-7; D call uncertain. This CDR3 comprises 14 residues. The germline CDR1 and CDR2 sequences are SGDLS and YYNGEE. V was cut by 7 bases and J by 2 bases, with 16 bases left in between. The DNA of the CDR3 is TGTGCCAGCGCCCCAGTCGGCAGGCCCTACGAGCAGTACTTC. It yields the protein CASAPVGRPYEQYF.

A note on this clonotype: At one boundary the junction diverges from the germline segment, which might be a read error. This chain uses TRBV7-9 with TRBJ1-1; a weak D match, TRBD1 (6 bases). CDR3 length: 12 residues. Germline CDR1 is SEHNR and CDR2 is FQNEAQ (reference sequence). CDR3 coding DNA: TGTGCCAGCAGTTATCGGGGGCCTGAACCTTTCTTT. Residues: CASSYRGPEPFF. Full variable domain (missing parts from reference TRBV7-9 and TRBJ1-1): DTGVSQNPRHKITKRGQNVTFRCDPISEHNRLYWYRQTLGQGPEFLTYFQNEAQLEKSRLLSDRFSAERPKGSFSTLEIQRTEQGDSAMYLCASSYRGPEPFFGQGTRLTVV.

The rearrangement joins TRBV20-1 to TRBJ1-4; D uncertain. The CDR3 runs 15 residues. V gave up 0 bases and J gave up 4 bases, with 12 bases separating them. Germline-derived CDR1 and CDR2 are DFQATT and SNEGSKA (reference sequence). CDR3 region: CSARDGLSLNEKLFF. The CDR3 DNA follows: TGCAGTGCTAGAGATGGGTTGAGCCTTAATGAAAAACTGTTTTTT.

In its sample, this clonotype was seen a few times. The CDR3 DNA follows: TGCGCCAGCAGCTGGGCGGGAGCTGAAGCTTTCTTT. As protein: CASSWAGAEAFF. This chain links TRBV5-1 with TRBJ1-1; D gene ambiguous. The V gene lost 3 bases and the J gene lost 6 bases, with 9 bases spanning the gap. This CDR3 region has 12 residues. The germline gives CDR1 SGHRS, CDR2 YFSETQ.

V is TRBV6-2 or TRBV6-3 and J is TRBJ1-5; a weak D match, TRBD1 (5 bases). Germline V gene lookup returns CDR1 MNHEY and CDR2 SVGEGT. The V end was cut by 4 bases, the J end by 3 bases, with 13 bases between. This CDR3 spans 15 amino acids. The CDR3 spells CASSSRDGFNQPQHF. In nucleotides, the CDR3 is TGTGCCAGCAGTTCCAGGGACGGATTCAATCAGCCCCAGCATTTT.

This clonotype was seen a few times. The V call is TRBV5-1, the J call TRBJ2-2; D not resolved. The CDR3 covers 12 residues. V was trimmed by 4 bases and J by 8 bases, leaving 9 bases between them. Germline V gene lookup returns CDR1 SGHRS and CDR2 YFSETQ. The CDR3 reads CASSLVPGELFF. In nucleotides, the CDR3 is TGCGCCAGCAGCCTAGTGCCTGGGGAGCTGTTTTTT.

The chain combines TRBV29-1 with TRBJ2-5; no clear D gene. The germline gives CDR1 SQVTM, CDR2 ANQGSEA. This CDR3 has 13 amino acids. Trimming shortened V by 0 bases and J by 3 bases, and 8 bases separated the two germline ends. The DNA of the CDR3 is TGCAGCGTTGAAGATTGGACGGAAGAGACCCAGTACTTC. It is translated as CSVEDWTEETQYF.

The chain links TRBV28 to TRBJ2-5; tentatively, D is TRBD1 or TRBD2 (5 bases each). V was clipped by 7 bases and J by 0 bases, with 9 bases between them. Germline assignment: CDR1 MDHEN and CDR2 SYDVKM. This CDR3 has 13 residues. CDR3 DNA: TGTGCCAGCACCCCGGGGCACCAAGAGACCCAGTACTTC. Protein product: CASTPGHQETQYF.

The chain uses TRBV2 and TRBJ1-5; D unclear. This CDR3 region has 16 residues. Germline CDR1 reads SNHLY; CDR2 reads FYNNEI. V was clipped by 9 bases and J by 0 bases, with 18 bases between them. Written as DNA, the CDR3 is TGTGCCAGTCAGAGGGCAGAATTGGATAGCAATCAGCCCCAGCATTTT. This sequence encodes CASQRAELDSNQPQHF.

This chain links TRBV15 with TRBJ1-4, with D possibly being TRBD1 (5 bases). The CDR3 extends over 14 amino acids. Trimming cost V 2 bases and J 5 bases, with 9 bases left between them. CDR1 and CDR2 (germline): LNHNV, YYDKDF (reference sequence). CDR3: CATSRSGQNEKLFF. The CDR3 DNA follows: TGTGCCACCAGCAGATCGGGGCAGAATGAAAAACTGTTTTTT. The full variable domain, with the rest looked up from reference TRBV15 and TRBJ1-4, is DAMVIQNPRYQVTQFGKPVTLSCSQTLNHNVMYWYQQKSSQAPKLLFHYYDKDFNNEADTPDNFQSRRPNTSFCFLDIRSPGLGDTAMYLCATSRSGQNEKLFFGSGTQLSVL.

This clonotype is labeled medium-sized. This sequence joins TRBV29-1 and TRBJ1-1; no firm D call. This CDR3 is 10 amino acids long. Germline V gene lookup returns CDR1 SQVTM and CDR2 ANQGSEA. V dropped 7 bases and J dropped 0 bases, with 3 bases sitting between them. Here the CDR3 reads CSGMNTEAFF. CDR3 nucleotide sequence: TGCAGCGGAATGAACACTGAAGCTTTCTTT.

Only a few counts were recorded for this clonotype. The CDR3 reads CAAGNVGDTQYF. The CDR3 nucleotides are TGTGCCGCCGGGAATGTTGGAGATACGCAGTATTTT. The J gene is TRBJ2-3, the V gene TRBV12-3 or TRBV12-4; D possibly corresponds to TRBD2 (5 bases). Trimming removed 11 bases from V and 5 bases from J, with 14 bases in between. This CDR3 is 12 amino acids long.

This chain connects TRBV7-9 to TRBJ1-1; D gene unclear. This CDR3 is built from 16 residues. Germline-derived CDR1 and CDR2 are SEHNR and FQNEAQ (reference sequence). V gave up 4 bases and J gave up 0 bases, with 15 bases separating them. Here the CDR3 reads CASSSARLALNTEAFF. In DNA form, the CDR3 reads TGTGCCAGCAGCTCCGCTAGGTTGGCTCTGAACACTGAAGCTTTCTTT.

V usage is TRBV20-1 and J usage is TRBJ1-2, with unresolved D. Trimming removed 1 base from V and 6 bases from J, with 9 bases in between. The CDR3 length is 12 residues. CDR1 and CDR2 from the germline V gene are DFQATT and SNEGSKA (reference sequence). The CDR3 protein is CSARVPPDGYTF. CDR3 DNA sequence: TGCAGTGCTAGAGTGCCACCCGATGGCTACACCTTC.

The chain joins TRBV15 to TRBJ1-1; D gene uncertain. This CDR3 comprises 15 residues. The V end was cut by 1 base, the J end by 4 bases, with 13 bases between. Germline V gene data show CDR1 as LNHNV and CDR2 as YYDKDF (reference sequence). CDR3 protein: CATSRGGVSFTEAFF. DNA of the CDR3: TGTGCCACCAGCAGAGGCGGAGTTAGTTTCACTGAAGCTTTCTTT.

The CDR3 loop reads CASSIVTESYEQYF. Written as DNA, the CDR3 is TGTGCCAGTAGTATAGTAACAGAATCCTACGAGCAGTACTTC. The chain links TRBV19 to TRBJ2-7; D remains unclear. The V end lost 1 base, the J end lost 1 base, and 8 bases lay between the germline ends. The germline V gene has CDR1 LNHDA and CDR2 SQIVND (reference sequence). This CDR3 is built from 14 residues.

This chain connects TRBV11-2 to TRBJ2-7; D uncertain. The CDR3 sequence is 14 residues long. Germline CDR1 SGHAT, CDR2 FQNNGV. Trimming cost V 3 bases and J 6 bases, with 15 bases left between them. The DNA of the CDR3 is TGTGCCAGCAGCTTCGGTTGGGAAAGGAGCGAGCAGTACTTC. Translated: CASSFGWERSEQYF.

The chain couples TRBV20-1 to TRBJ2-7, with 8 bases matching TRBD1. The germline V gene encodes CDR1 DFQATT and CDR2 SNEGSKA (reference sequence). CDR3 length equals 15 residues. Trimming cost V 1 base and J 0 bases; bases outside gene matches: 5. CDR3 coding DNA: TGCAGTGCTAGAGGGCCGGGACAGGCCTCCTACGAGCAGTACTTC. It translates to CSARGPGQASYEQYF.

This clonotype has at least ten counts. This chain connects TRBV7-2 to TRBJ2-2; no reliable D call. This CDR3 has 13 residues. Germline V CDR1 and CDR2: SGHTA, FQGNSA. Trimming left V 5 bases short and J 3 bases short, with 7 bases between. CDR3 bases: TGTGCCAGCAGCCTTTCGTACACCGGGGAGCTGTTTTTT. Translating it yields CASSLSYTGELFF.

This clonotype was counted a few times. The J gene is TRBJ2-2, the V gene TRBV7-6, with 9 bases that match TRBD2. V lost 2 bases to trimming and J lost 0 bases; unmatched junction nucleotides: 7. The CDR3 is made up of 18 amino acids. CDR1 and CDR2 from the germline V gene are SGHVS and FNYEAQ. Here the CDR3 DNA reads TGTGCCAGCAGCTTAATCGCTAGCGGGATTGCGAACACCGGGGAGCTGTTTTTT. As protein: CASSLIASGIANTGELFF.

There are a few counts of this clonotype. This chain joins TRBV27 and TRBJ1-4, with D uncertain. The ends were cut back, 1 base at V and 5 bases at J, with 11 bases in the middle. The CDR3 consists of 15 residues. Looked up from germline, CDR1 is MNHEY and CDR2 is SMNVEV (reference sequence). CDR3 residues: CASSLYPLPNEKLFF. CDR3 sequence (DNA): TGTGCCAGCAGTTTATATCCACTACCCAATGAAAAACTGTTTTTT.

V is TRBV6-5 and J is TRBJ2-3; D might be TRBD1 or TRBD2, each matching 5 bases. The CDR3 spans 15 residues. CDR1 MNHEY and CDR2 SVGAGI come from the germline V gene. Between the trimmed V and J ends, which lost 4 bases and 2 bases, there was a span of 13 bases. The CDR3 sequence: CASSSPRDVTDTQYF. The CDR3 DNA follows: TGTGCCAGCAGTTCCCCTCGGGACGTCACAGATACGCAGTATTTT.

The table lists this clonotype with a few counts. CDR3 coding DNA: TGCAGCGCCCGGAGGGCCGGGACAGATACGCAGTATTTT. It translates to CSARRAGTDTQYF. The chain links TRBV29-1 to TRBJ2-3; D perhaps matches TRBD2 (6 bases). The V gene lost 7 bases and the J gene lost 3 bases, with 14 bases spanning the gap. This CDR3 has 13 residues. CDR1 SQVTM and CDR2 ANQGSEA come from the germline V gene.

The chain recombines TRBV18 with TRBJ1-1; D not certain. The CDR3 loop spans 14 amino acids. V was clipped by 3 bases and J by 4 bases, with 12 bases between them. Germline V gives CDR1 KGHSH, CDR2 LQKENI. The CDR3 sequence is CASSPSAGGTEAFF. CDR3 nucleotide sequence: TGTGCCAGCTCACCGTCGGCGGGAGGCACTGAAGCTTTCTTT.

This clonotype was seen only a few times. V is TRBV9 and J is TRBJ1-6, with a tentative D call TRBD1 (6 bases). The germline V gene encodes CDR1 SGDLS and CDR2 YYNGEE. This CDR3 has 15 residues. V lost 0 bases and J 7 bases, leaving 11 bases between the germline ends. The DNA of the CDR3 is TGTGCCAGCAGCGTAGGGGGGGGCCAAAATTCACCCCTCCACTTT. It specifies CASSVGGGQNSPLHF.